A selection of T cell receptor beta chains follows, all from one sample in a study of cytomegalovirus exposure and HLA in healthy donors. The table came from immunoSEQ multiplex PCR; TCRdb's copy has only in-frame clones and leaves some out. The table for this sample gives 100,000 to 150,000 clones. The sequenced material came from PBMCs. The source of these receptors is a man aged 25-45 years in good health and CMV-seronegative. Both conserved end residues are part of each CDR3. A D gene is named only where the DNA matches it firmly.

j_call d_call cdr3_length v_call cdr3_aa cdr3_nt
TRBJ2-7 TRBD2 16 TRBV27 CASSSALGLAGDEQYF TGTGCCAGCAGTTCGGCACTGGGACTAGCGGGAGACGAGCAGTACTTC
TRBJ2-7 TRBD1 15 TRBV30 CAWSVQGTAFYEQYF TGTGCCTGGAGTGTTCAAGGGACAGCTTTCTACGAGCAGTACTTC
TRBJ1-1 NA 13 TRBV28 CASSLFGLTEAFF TGTGCCAGCAGTTTATTTGGGCTGACTGAAGCTTTCTTT
TRBJ1-6 NA 14 TRBV10-3 CAISESRSNSPLHF TGTGCCATCAGTGAGAGCAGGTCTAATTCACCCCTCCACTTT
TRBJ1-1 NA 14 TRBV5-1 CASGTSGENTEAFF TGCGCCAGCGGAACCTCAGGGGAGAACACTGAAGCTTTCTTT
TRBJ2-5 NA 14 TRBV28 CASSLLEYGETQYF TGTGCCAGCAGTTTATTGGAGTATGGGGAGACCCAGTACTTC
TRBJ1-2 NA 15 TRBV6-5 CASSYSRGLGYGYTF TGTGCCAGCAGTTACTCGAGAGGGCTAGGCTATGGCTACACCTTC
TRBJ1-5 NA 16 TRBV2 CASSEVTGKSGQPQHF TGTGCCAGCAGTGAAGTAACAGGGAAGTCGGGTCAGCCCCAGCATTTT
TRBJ2-7 TRBD2 15 TRBV28 CASSSPSGSRREQYF TGTGCCAGCAGTTCGCCTAGCGGGAGTAGACGCGAGCAGTACTTC
TRBJ2-2 TRBD1 15 TRBV19 CASSIGQGHTGELFF TGTGCCAGTAGTATAGGACAGGGGCACACCGGGGAGCTGTTTTTT
TRBJ2-5 NA 12 TRBV27 CARPLAGETQYF TGTGCCAGACCACTAGCAGGCGAGACCCAGTACTTC